This is a list of T cell receptor beta chains from one sample in a study of shared clonotypes between healthy human individuals. Method: immunoSEQ multiplex PCR; TCRdb's copy keeps in-frame clones and lacks some. The sample has over 400,000 clones; roughly 95% are singletons. Specimen: naive CD4+ T cells sorted from blood. The receptors were sampled from a woman between 25 and 40 years old in good health. Both conserved end residues are part of each CDR3. A D gene is named only where the DNA matches it firmly. Size values are once, few and many counts, or a class for expanded clones, and some rows have none.

d_call	v_call	clone_size	j_call	cdr3_nt	cdr3_aa
TRBD2	TRBV9	NA	TRBJ2-3	TGTGCCAGCAGCGTAGTAGCGGGAGAGCCAGATACGCAGTATTTT	CASSVVAGEPDTQYF
NA	TRBV5-1	NA	TRBJ1-3	TGCGCCAGCAGCTTGCAGGGTGCCTCTGGAAACACCATATATTTT	CASSLQGASGNTIYF
NA	TRBV5-4	NA	TRBJ2-1	TGTGCCAGCGGAGGTCCAGCCTCCTACAATGAGCAGTTCTTC	CASGGPASYNEQFF
TRBD1	TRBV28	once	TRBJ1-5	TGTGCCAGCAGTTTCACCGGGACAGGATATAGCAATCAGCCCCAGCATTTT	CASSFTGTGYSNQPQHF
NA	TRBV27	NA	TRBJ2-3	TGTGCCAGCAGTTTAGAGAGAAGCACAGATACGCAGTATTTT	CASSLERSTDTQYF
NA	TRBV4-1	NA	TRBJ1-5	TGCGCCAGCAGCAGAAACGTGGACTCGAAGCGCAATCAGCCCCAGCATTTT	CASSRNVDSKRNQPQHF
TRBD1	TRBV7-2	NA	TRBJ1-2	TGTGCCAGCAGCTTAAAAGGCACAGGGGGAAGTGGCTACACCTTC	CASSLKGTGGSGYTF
TRBD1	TRBV10-2	NA	TRBJ2-7	TGCGCCAGCAGGATGGGACAGGGGGCTTCCTACGAGCAGTACTTC	CASRMGQGASYEQYF
NA	TRBV27	NA	TRBJ2-2	TGTGCCAGCAGCCCTCTCTCCGGGGAGCTGTTTTTT	CASSPLSGELFF
TRBD1	TRBV28	NA	TRBJ2-4	TGTGCCAGCAGTTGGAGACAGGGTTTGAACATTCAGTACTTC	CASSWRQGLNIQYF
NA	TRBV4-1	NA	TRBJ1-6	TGCGCCAGCAGCCAAGAACGACGTTCACCCCTCCACTTT	CASSQERRSPLHF
NA	TRBV4-2	once	TRBJ1-5	TGTGCCAGCAGCCAAGAAGCCCAGGGTAACAATCAGCCCCAGCATTTT	CASSQEAQGNNQPQHF
NA	TRBV19	NA	TRBJ2-2	TGTGCCAGTAGTATAGGCCAGGTCGTCGGCGGGGAGCTGTTTTTT	CASSIGQVVGGELFF
NA	TRBV5-1	NA	TRBJ2-3	TGCGCCAGCAGCTTGGCGGGCGATGGGGCAGATACGCAGTATTTT	CASSLAGDGADTQYF
TRBD1	TRBV18	NA	TRBJ2-2	TGTGCCAGCTCACCGGGACAGGGAGCCACCGGGGAGCTGTTTTTT	CASSPGQGATGELFF
TRBD1	TRBV18	once	TRBJ2-7	TGTGCCAGCTCACCAGGACAGGGGAGGACCTACGAGCAGTACTTC	CASSPGQGRTYEQYF
TRBD1	TRBV9	NA	TRBJ2-2	TGTGCCAGCAGCGTAGCTACGGGGAGCGCTCAGGGGGCGTACACCGGGGAGCTGTTTTTT	CASSVATGSAQGAYTGELFF